The 18 T cell receptor beta chains reported below all come from one sample, sequenced in a study of human versus mouse CDR3 diversity and MHC coevolution. Clones were read by immunoSEQ multiplex PCR, and TCRdb kept only the in-frame ones, dropping some. The sample shows about 83,000 clones, around 90% of them seen only once. Input material: naive CD4+ T cells from blood. Subset reported: CD45RO-negative CD62L-positive naive CD4 T cells. The origin of the receptors is a person aged 25 to 75 in good health.

The chain uses TRBV5-4 and TRBJ1-2; TRBD1 is a possible D gene (5 bases). This CDR3 region has 15 residues. Trimming stripped 6 bases from V and 2 bases from J, with 17 bases between. Germline assignment: CDR1 SGHNT and CDR2 YYREEE (reference sequence). CDR3 bases: TGTGCCAGCACCTTCTTCGGGAGGGGCAACTATGGCTACACCTTC. It translates to CASTFFGRGNYGYTF.

The CDR3: CASGRFSTDTQYF. The CDR3 DNA reads as TGTGCTAGTGGGAGATTTAGCACAGATACGCAGTATTTT. The chain is built from TRBV12-5 and TRBJ2-3; D unresolved. Germline V gives CDR1 LGHNT, CDR2 FRNRAP. V lost 6 bases and J lost 0, with 7 bases in between. The CDR3 is 13 amino acids.

The V and J genes are TRBV29-1 and TRBJ1-1, with TRBD1 matching over 7 bases. This CDR3 is built from 14 residues. CDR1 SQVTM and CDR2 ANQGSEA come from the germline V gene. The J segment lost 3 bases and the V segment lost 3 bases, leaving 7 bases of the junction unmatched. The CDR3 spells CSVENRGLYTEAFF. As DNA, the CDR3 is TGCAGCGTTGAGAACAGGGGTTTATACACTGAAGCTTTCTTT.

The CDR3 region is CASSPLANNRGTYEQYF. The CDR3 coding sequence is TGCGCCAGCAGCCCCTTGGCGAACAACAGGGGGACCTACGAGCAGTACTTC. The chain joins TRBV10-1 to TRBJ2-7; 8 bases align to TRBD1. Looked up from germline, CDR1 is WNHNN and CDR2 is SYGVQD (reference sequence). V shed 6 bases and J 2 bases; nucleotides not matched to a gene: 15. The CDR3 has 17 amino acids.

V and J are TRBV28 and TRBJ2-3; 9 bases match TRBD1. The CDR3 length is 17 residues. V lost 7 bases to trimming and J lost 0 bases; unmatched junction nucleotides: 11. CDR1 and CDR2 (germline): MDHEN, SYDVKM. CDR3 loop: CASTLRVGQGSTDTQYF. The CDR3 DNA reads as TGTGCCAGCACCTTAAGAGTCGGACAGGGGAGCACAGATACGCAGTATTTT.

The chain recombines TRBV9 with TRBJ2-4, with 7 bases aligning to TRBD2. This CDR3 comprises 15 residues. V lost 7 bases to trimming and J lost 0 bases; unmatched junction nucleotides: 7. Germline V gives CDR1 SGDLS, CDR2 YYNGEE. CDR3 nucleotides: TGTGCCAGCGGGGGGGGGACTGTAGCCAAAAACATTCAGTACTTC. Its translation is CASGGGTVAKNIQYF.

The chain couples TRBV21-1 to TRBJ1-5; TRBD1, as called in the table, went unchecked against the DNA. TRBV21-1 is recorded as a pseudogene. The CDR3 is made up of 17 amino acids. The CDR3 loop reads CASSQTGGAYSNQPQHF. As DNA, the CDR3 is TGTGCCAGCAGCCAGACAGGGGGAGCTTATAGCAATCAGCCCCAGCATTTT.

This sequence joins TRBV6-1 and TRBJ2-3; D is perhaps TRBD1 (6 bases). Germline V gene data show CDR1 as MNHNS and CDR2 as SASEGT. The CDR3 has 15 amino acids. V lost 10 bases and J 0 bases, leaving 17 bases between the germline ends. As DNA, the CDR3 is TGTGCCACCCAAGCCTCCAGGGGAAGCACAGATACGCAGTATTTT. Protein: CATQASRGSTDTQYF.

The chain has TRBV7-3 and TRBJ1-2; 8 nucleotides agree with TRBD1. This CDR3 comprises 13 residues. V was pared by 4 bases and J by 3 bases, with 1 base of the junction left unmatched. CDR1 SGHTA and CDR2 FQGTGA come from the germline V gene. The CDR3 loop is CASSSDRDYGYTF. Here the CDR3 DNA reads TGTGCCAGCAGCTCGGACAGGGACTATGGCTACACCTTC.

This chain links TRBV6-6 with TRBJ2-5; the D is unclear. Germline V CDR1 and CDR2: MNHNY, SVGAGI (reference sequence). With 0 bases removed from V and 4 bases from J, the gap between germline ends came to 9 bases. The CDR3 spans 14 residues. The CDR3 protein is CASSYSMGVETQYF. The DNA for the CDR3 is TGTGCCAGCAGTTACTCGATGGGCGTAGAGACCCAGTACTTC.

The J gene is TRBJ1-1, the V gene TRBV27; D gene uncertain. Germline V gene sequence: CDR1 MNHEY, CDR2 SMNVEV (reference sequence). The length of the CDR3 is 15 residues. Trimming took 3 bases from V and 1 from J, leaving 12 bases between them. CDR3 bases: TGTGCCAGCAGTTTCGATCGGGGAGGGAACACTGAAGCTTTCTTT. Amino acid sequence: CASSFDRGGNTEAFF.

The chain recombines TRBV6-5 with TRBJ1-1; no definite D call. V lost 6 bases, J lost 4 bases, and 9 bases lay in between. The CDR3 has 12 residues. Germline V gives CDR1 MNHEY, CDR2 SVGAGI. For the CDR3, the DNA is TGTGCCAGCAGCCATCGAGCCACTGAAGCTTTCTTT. Residues: CASSHRATEAFF.

This chain connects TRBV28 to TRBJ1-1; TRBD1 matches at 9 bases. Trimming at V came to 3 bases and at J to 1 base, leaving 3 bases not matched to a gene. From germline, CDR1 is MDHEN and CDR2 SYDVKM. CDR3 length equals 15 residues. DNA of the CDR3: TGTGCCAGCAGTTTTGTGGACAGGGGGAACACTGAAGCTTTCTTT. Translation gives CASSFVDRGNTEAFF.

This clone was counted a few times. The chain employs TRBV19 and TRBJ1-5, with D maybe TRBD1 (6 bases). Per germline, CDR1 LNHDA and CDR2 SQIVND (reference sequence). The CDR3 is 15 amino acids. Trimming pared 5 bases from V and 0 bases from J, leaving 11 bases between. CDR3 DNA: TGTGCCAGTAGTTGGGGACACGATAGCAATCAGCCCCAGCATTTT. It encodes CASSWGHDSNQPQHF.

The chain employs TRBV5-1 and TRBJ1-4; 10 nucleotides agree with TRBD1. The CDR3 is made up of 15 amino acids. From germline, CDR1 is SGHRS and CDR2 YFSETQ. J was trimmed by 6 bases and V by 4 bases; bases with no gene match: 6. The CDR3 DNA follows: TGCGCCAGCAGCCCCGACAGGGGGCGAGATGAAAAACTGTTTTTT. It is translated as CASSPDRGRDEKLFF.

This clone was seen a handful of times. This rearrangement joins TRBV6-6 to TRBJ1-1, with 7 bases identical to TRBD1. With V trimmed by 2 bases and J by 0 bases, 6 bases remained unmatched. This CDR3 has 16 amino acids. Germline V gene data show CDR1 as MNHNY and CDR2 as SVGAGI (reference sequence). CDR3 nucleotide sequence: TGTGCCAGCAGTTACCCGGACAGGTCCATGAACACTGAAGCTTTCTTT. Translating it yields CASSYPDRSMNTEAFF.

The chain combines TRBV9 with TRBJ2-5; 13 positions agree with TRBD2. V lost 3 bases to trimming and J lost 7 bases; unmatched junction nucleotides: 6. This CDR3 region has 15 residues. Germline V gives CDR1 SGDLS, CDR2 YYNGEE. CDR3 nucleotides: TGTGCCAGCAGCGCTGGGACTAGCGGGACCGGGACCCAGTACTTC. Translated: CASSAGTSGTGTQYF.

The chain uses TRBV11-2 and TRBJ2-2; no clear D gene. The germline gives CDR1 SGHAT, CDR2 FQNNGV. V lost 3 bases, J lost 2 bases, and 19 bases lay in between. The CDR3 loop spans 18 amino acids. In nucleotides, the CDR3 is TGTGCCAGCAGCTTTATCCTCTTGTACACCCGAAACACCGGGGAGCTGTTTTTT. This gives the protein CASSFILLYTRNTGELFF.